The clone carrying this T cell receptor (beta chain) has a handful of counts. Its antigen is unknown. TCRdb independently ran MiXCR on the 5' RACE reads; one entry per CDR3 protein. The sample yields 550,000 to 600,000 distinct CDR3 sequences, 17% seen once. V lost 0 bases to trimming and J lost 2 bases, with 14 bases between them. The germline gives CDR1 SGHNT, CDR2 YYREEE (reference sequence). The length of the CDR3 is 16 residues. This entry is derived from a study of T-cell memory formation after mild COVID-19. Across the whole study: Largely donor-specific TCR clusters were found. Findings of the study overall: Clones which contracted sat mainly in CM and EM if CD4+, and in EMRA if CD8+. Pre-infection memory contained some responding clones, which suggested that cross-reactive memory had joined.

J is TRBJ1-2 and V is TRBV5-4, with D maybe TRBD1 (6 bases). The sample comprised PBMCs or a T cell subset sorted from them (not recorded which). The origin of this receptor is an adult woman who had mild COVID-19 (a few samples of this study predate the infection). Cell type and time point are not known. The CDR3 loop is CASSLDPGRGNYGYTF. Here the CDR3 DNA reads TGTGCCAGCAGCTTGGACCCAGGCAGGGGAAACTATGGCTACACCTTC.